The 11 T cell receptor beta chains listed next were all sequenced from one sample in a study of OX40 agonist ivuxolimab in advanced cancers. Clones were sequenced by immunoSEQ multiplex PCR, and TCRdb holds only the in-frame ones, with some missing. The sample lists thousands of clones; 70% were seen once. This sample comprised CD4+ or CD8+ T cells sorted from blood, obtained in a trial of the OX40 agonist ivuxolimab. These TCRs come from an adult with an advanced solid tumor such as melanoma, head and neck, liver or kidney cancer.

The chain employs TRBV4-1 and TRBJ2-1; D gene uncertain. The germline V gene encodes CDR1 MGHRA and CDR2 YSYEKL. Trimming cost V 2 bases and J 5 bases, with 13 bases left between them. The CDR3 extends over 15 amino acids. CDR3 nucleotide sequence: TGCGCCAGCAGCCAACAGATAGCTATAGACAATGAGCAGTTCTTC. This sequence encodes CASSQQIAIDNEQFF.

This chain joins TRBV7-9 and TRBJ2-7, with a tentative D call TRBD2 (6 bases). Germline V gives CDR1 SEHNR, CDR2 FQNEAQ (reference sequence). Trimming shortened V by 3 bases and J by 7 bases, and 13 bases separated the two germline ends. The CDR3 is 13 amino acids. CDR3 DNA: TGTGCCAGCAGCTTCATCGGGGGACGGGAGCAGTACTTC. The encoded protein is CASSFIGGREQYF.

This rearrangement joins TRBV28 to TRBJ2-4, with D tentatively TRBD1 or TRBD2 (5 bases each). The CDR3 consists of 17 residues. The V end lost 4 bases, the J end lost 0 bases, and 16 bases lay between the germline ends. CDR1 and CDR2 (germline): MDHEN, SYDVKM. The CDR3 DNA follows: TGTGCCAGCAGTTCCCTGCCGGGACGTGTAGCCAAAAACATTCAGTACTTC. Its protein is CASSSLPGRVAKNIQYF.

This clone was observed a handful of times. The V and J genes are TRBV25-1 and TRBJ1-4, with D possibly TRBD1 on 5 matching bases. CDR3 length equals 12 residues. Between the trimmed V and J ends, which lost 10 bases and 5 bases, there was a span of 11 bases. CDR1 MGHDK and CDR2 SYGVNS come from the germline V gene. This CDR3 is CATSRGNEKLFF. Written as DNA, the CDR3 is TGTGCCACTTCTCGGGGGAATGAAAAACTGTTTTTT.

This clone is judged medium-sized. The CDR3 nucleotides are TGTGCCAGCAGCTTAGGAGGGACATTTCAGCCCCAGCATTTT. This codes for CASSLGGTFQPQHF. The chain combines TRBV7-9 with TRBJ1-5; D might be TRBD1 (6 bases). Between the trimmed V and J ends, which lost 1 base and 6 bases, there was a span of 10 bases. The CDR3 extends over 14 amino acids. Germline V gene sequence: CDR1 SEHNR, CDR2 FQNEAQ (reference sequence).

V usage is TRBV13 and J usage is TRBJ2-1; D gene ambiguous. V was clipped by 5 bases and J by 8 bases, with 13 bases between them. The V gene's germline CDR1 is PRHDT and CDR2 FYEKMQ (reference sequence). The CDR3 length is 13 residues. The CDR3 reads CASSPGVGDEQFF. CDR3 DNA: TGTGCCAGCAGCCCCGGCGTCGGCGATGAGCAGTTCTTC.

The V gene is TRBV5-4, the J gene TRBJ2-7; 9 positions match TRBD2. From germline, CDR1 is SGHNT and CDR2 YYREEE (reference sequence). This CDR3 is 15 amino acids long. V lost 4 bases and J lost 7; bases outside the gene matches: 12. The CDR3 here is CASSGGIAGAGEQYF. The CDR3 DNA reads TGTGCCAGCAGCGGTGGTATAGCGGGAGCGGGTGAGCAGTACTTC.

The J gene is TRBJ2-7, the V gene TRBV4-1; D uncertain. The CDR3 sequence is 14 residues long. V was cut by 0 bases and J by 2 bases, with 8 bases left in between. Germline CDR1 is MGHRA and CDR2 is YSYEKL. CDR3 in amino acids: CASSQEGGAYEQYF. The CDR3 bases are TGCGCCAGCAGCCAAGAAGGTGGAGCCTACGAGCAGTACTTC.

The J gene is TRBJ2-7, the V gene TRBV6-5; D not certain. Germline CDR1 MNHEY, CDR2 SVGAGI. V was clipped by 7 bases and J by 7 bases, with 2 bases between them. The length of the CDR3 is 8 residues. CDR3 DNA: TGTGCCAGCAATGAGCAGTACTTC. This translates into CASNEQYF.

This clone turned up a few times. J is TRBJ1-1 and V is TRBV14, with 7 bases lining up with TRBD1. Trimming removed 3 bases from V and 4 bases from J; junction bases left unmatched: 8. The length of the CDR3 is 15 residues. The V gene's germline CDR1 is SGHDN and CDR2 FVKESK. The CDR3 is CASSHTGAVATEAFF. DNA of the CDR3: TGTGCCAGCAGCCATACAGGGGCGGTCGCCACTGAAGCTTTCTTT. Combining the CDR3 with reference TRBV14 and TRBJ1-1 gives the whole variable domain EAGVTQFPSHSVIEKGQTVTLRCDPISGHDNLYWYRRVMGKEIKFLLHFVKESKQDESGMPNNRFLAERTGGTYSTLKVQPAELEDSGVYFCASSHTGAVATEAFFGQGTRLTVV.

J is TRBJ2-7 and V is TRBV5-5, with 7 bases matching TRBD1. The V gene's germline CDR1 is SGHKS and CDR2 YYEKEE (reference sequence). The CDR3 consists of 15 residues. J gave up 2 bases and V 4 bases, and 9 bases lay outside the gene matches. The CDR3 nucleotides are TGTGCCAGCAGCCAACCACCGACAGGGACCTACGAGCAGTACTTC. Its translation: CASSQPPTGTYEQYF.